Given below is one T cell receptor (beta chain) in context. The data belong to a study of blood T cell repertoires in COVID-19. The CDR3 extends over 13 amino acids. The germline V gene has CDR1 LNHDA and CDR2 SQIVND (reference sequence). The V end lost 5 bases, the J end lost 4 bases, and 9 bases lay between the germline ends. Here immunoSEQ multiplex PCR was the method, and the copy in TCRdb shows in-frame clones only, minus some. The sample yields some 53,000 clones, 89% seen once. This chain links TRBV19 with TRBJ1-5; D might be TRBD1 (5 bases). This sequence originates from a man aged 55 to 70 with active COVID-19. The material sequenced was peripheral blood. The CDR3 loop is CASSYRLNQPQHF. The CDR3 DNA sequence: TGTGCCAGTAGTTACAGGCTTAATCAGCCCCAGCATTTT.